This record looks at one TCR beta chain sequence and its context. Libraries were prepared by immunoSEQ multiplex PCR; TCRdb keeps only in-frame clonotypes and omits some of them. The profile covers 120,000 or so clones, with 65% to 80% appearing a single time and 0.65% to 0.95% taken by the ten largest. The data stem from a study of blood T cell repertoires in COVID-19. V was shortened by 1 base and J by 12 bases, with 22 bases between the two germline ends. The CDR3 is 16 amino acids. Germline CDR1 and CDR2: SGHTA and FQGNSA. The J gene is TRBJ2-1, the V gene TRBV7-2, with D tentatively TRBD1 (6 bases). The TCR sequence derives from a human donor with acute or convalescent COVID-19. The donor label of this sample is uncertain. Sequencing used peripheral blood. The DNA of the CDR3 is TGTGCCAGCAGCTTAGAGGGGACACCTGGCCTCAAAGGGCAGTTCTTC. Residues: CASSLEGTPGLKGQFF.